The 11 T cell receptor beta chains below all came from one sample that was sequenced in a study of shared clonotypes between healthy human individuals. The data were produced by immunoSEQ multiplex PCR, yet TCRdb's version contains in-frame clones alone and is incomplete. The table shows some 650,000 clones, with 97% occurring only once. Sequencing was carried out using naive CD4+ T cells sorted from blood. The subset here: CD45RA+ positively selected. All receptors come from a woman aged 25 to 39 in good health.

The chain uses TRBV6-1 and TRBJ2-5, with TRBD2 identical over 10 bases. J gave up 5 bases and V 1 base, and 7 bases lay outside the gene matches. Germline lookup yields CDR1 MNHNS and CDR2 SASEGT. The CDR3 spans 16 residues. The CDR3 loop reads CASSEVLAGDEETQYF. CDR3 DNA: TGTGCCAGCAGTGAAGTCCTAGCGGGGGATGAGGAGACCCAGTACTTC.

The J gene is TRBJ1-5, the V gene TRBV2; D gene uncertain. The CDR3 loop spans 12 amino acids. With 5 bases removed from V and 5 bases from J, the gap between germline ends came to 7 bases. The germline gives CDR1 SNHLY, CDR2 FYNNEI. Written as DNA, the CDR3 is TGTGCCAGCAGTTTACAGCATCAGCCCCAGCATTTT. This encodes CASSLQHQPQHF.

The genes are TRBV5-1 and TRBJ2-1; 9 nucleotides match TRBD2. The CDR3 runs 13 residues. With 0 bases clipped from V and 14 bases from J, the junction kept 6 bases outside the gene matches. CDR1 is SGHRS, CDR2 YFSETQ, per germline. The CDR3 is CASSLGGLAVEFF. The CDR3 DNA follows: TGCGCCAGCAGCTTGGGGGGACTAGCCGTGGAGTTCTTC.

This chain joins TRBV6-6 and TRBJ1-1; no definite D call. The CDR3 consists of 14 residues. CDR1 MNHNY and CDR2 SVGAGI come from the germline V gene (reference sequence). Trimming pared 5 bases from V and 1 base from J, leaving 11 bases between. CDR3 coding DNA: TGTGCCAGCAGTCGAAGAACCGAGAACACTGAAGCTTTCTTT. This codes for CASSRRTENTEAFF.

This clone was found once. Other DNA sequences in this sample translate to the same CDR3. V is TRBV28 and J is TRBJ1-3; no clear D. Germline CDR1 reads MDHEN; CDR2 reads SYDVKM. This CDR3 is 12 amino acids long. V was cut by 1 base and J by 7 bases, with 5 bases left in between. CDR3 loop: CASSLLGNTIYF. The CDR3 nucleotides are TGTGCCAGCAGTTTATTAGGGAACACCATATATTTT.

The chain recombines TRBV12-5 with TRBJ2-3; possible D gene TRBD1, 6 bases. Germline CDR1 is LGHNT and CDR2 is FRNRAP. Trimming took off 0 bases at V and 10 bases at J, with 20 bases between the two ends. CDR3 length: 16 amino acids. The CDR3 DNA reads TGTGCTAGTGGTTTGGTACGGGTCTATCCAGAGGGGGCGCAGTATTTT. Translating it yields CASGLVRVYPEGAQYF.

The chain carries TRBV6-6 and TRBJ2-1; D possibly corresponds to TRBD1 (6 bases). This CDR3 has 15 amino acids. V was cut by 4 bases and J by 7 bases, with 17 bases left in between. Per germline, CDR1 MNHNY and CDR2 SVGAGI (reference sequence). The CDR3 DNA reads as TGTGCCAGCAGTTCGCCAGGGGCTTTTTGGAATGAGCAGTTCTTC. Translation: CASSSPGAFWNEQFF.

The V call is TRBV4-2, the J call TRBJ2-5; TRBD2 matches at 8 bases. CDR1 LGHNA and CDR2 YNFKEQ come from the germline V gene. This CDR3 has 17 residues. J lost 4 bases, V lost 0 bases, and 10 bases had no gene match. The chain's CDR3 is CASSQDRSGRVGETQYF. CDR3 coding DNA: TGTGCCAGCAGCCAAGATCGGAGCGGGAGAGTAGGAGAGACCCAGTACTTC.

V and J are TRBV7-9 and TRBJ2-3, with 9 bases lining up with TRBD1. CDR1 SEHNR and CDR2 FQNEAQ come from the germline V gene (reference sequence). CDR3 length equals 17 residues. V dropped 4 bases and J dropped 3; count of bases not matched to a gene: 11. CDR3 region: CASSSTGTGIRTDTQYF. The CDR3 nucleotides are TGTGCCAGCAGCTCAACCGGGACAGGGATTCGTACAGATACGCAGTATTTT.

The chain carries TRBV4-2 and TRBJ2-5, with 9 nucleotides matching TRBD2. The J call is doubtful: the DNA matches TRBJ2-7 better. This CDR3 spans 15 amino acids. Germline V CDR1 and CDR2: LGHNA, YNFKEQ. In nucleotides, the CDR3 is TGTGCCAGCAGCCAAGCTAGCGGGGTGGGGTACGAGCAGTACTTC. It encodes CASSQASGVGYEQYF.

This chain joins TRBV7-3 and TRBJ2-5, with a possible D match to TRBD2 (6 bases). Germline values: CDR1 SGHTA, CDR2 FQGTGA. The CDR3 contains 14 residues. Trimming removed 2 bases at V and 5 bases at J, with 12 bases between. DNA for the CDR3: TGTGCCAGCAGCTTATCCGGGAGAGGGGAGACCCAGTACTTC. Translated, it gives CASSLSGRGETQYF. The full variable domain, its missing parts supplied by reference TRBV7-3 and TRBJ2-5, is GAGVSQTPSNKVTEKGKYVELRCDPISGHTALYWYRQSLGQGPEFLIYFQGTGAADDSGLPNDRFFAVRPEGSVSTLKIQRTERGDSAVYLCASSLSGRGETQYFGPGTRLLVL.